A single T cell receptor beta chain is shown here with its context. The CDR3 spans 14 residues. The ends were cut back, 0 bases at V and 1 base at J, with 7 bases in the middle. Produced via immunoSEQ multiplex PCR; TCRdb's table is partial and in-frame only. This sample has approximately 150,000 clones; about 90% occur once, and the top ten carry 1.7%. The record originates from a study of blood T cell repertoires in COVID-19. Material: peripheral blood. The source is a woman aged 45-59 years with acute or convalescent COVID-19. The chain recombines TRBV5-3 with TRBJ1-1; D is uncertain. TRBV5-3 carries the ORF label, with uncertain function. The CDR3 DNA sequence: TGTGCCAGAAGCTTGGGGGAGGAGAACACTGAAGCTTTCTTT. It encodes CARSLGEENTEAFF.